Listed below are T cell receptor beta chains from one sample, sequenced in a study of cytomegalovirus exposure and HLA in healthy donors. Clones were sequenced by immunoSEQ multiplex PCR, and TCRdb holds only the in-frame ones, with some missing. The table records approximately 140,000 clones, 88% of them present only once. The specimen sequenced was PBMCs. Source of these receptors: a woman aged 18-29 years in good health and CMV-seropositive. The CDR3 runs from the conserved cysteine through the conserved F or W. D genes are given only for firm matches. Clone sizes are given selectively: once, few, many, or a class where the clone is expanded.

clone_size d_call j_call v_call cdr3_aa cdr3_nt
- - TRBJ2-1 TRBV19 CASSTQRSSYNEQFF TGTGCCAGCAGTACTCAACGGAGCTCCTACAATGAGCAGTTCTTC
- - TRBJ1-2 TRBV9 CASTTGGGSVYGYTF TGTGCCAGCACCACAGGCGGGGGATCCGTCTATGGCTACACCTTC
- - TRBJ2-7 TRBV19 CASSQGPTPGGEQYF TGTGCCAGTAGTCAGGGGCCTACCCCTGGAGGCGAGCAGTACTTC
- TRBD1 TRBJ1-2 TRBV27 CASSLRTGGGYGYTF TGTGCCAGCAGTTTAAGGACAGGTGGGGGATATGGCTACACCTTC
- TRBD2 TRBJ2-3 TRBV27 CASSPTSGGRFVDTQYF TGTGCCAGCAGTCCTACTAGCGGGGGGAGGTTTGTAGATACGCAGTATTTT
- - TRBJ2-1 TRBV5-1 CASSLRGSNIEQFF TGCGCCAGCAGCTTGCGGGGGTCCAATATTGAGCAGTTCTTC
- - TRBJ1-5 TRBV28 CASSWGRGNQPQHF TGTGCCAGCAGTTGGGGGCGGGGCAATCAGCCCCAGCATTTT
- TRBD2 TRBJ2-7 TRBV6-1 CASSEAVGSGTSGMEQYF TGTGCCAGCAGTGAAGCGGTGGGCTCCGGGACTAGCGGGATGGAGCAGTACTTC
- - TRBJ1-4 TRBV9 CASSVQGKEWEKLFF TGTGCCAGCAGCGTCCAGGGTAAAGAATGGGAAAAACTGTTTTTT
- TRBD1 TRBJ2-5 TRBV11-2 CASTPQVGRGRETQYF TGTGCCAGCACCCCCCAAGTGGGCAGGGGGCGGGAGACCCAGTACTTC
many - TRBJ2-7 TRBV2 CASSPQSYEQYF TGTGCCAGCAGTCCACAGTCCTACGAGCAGTACTTC
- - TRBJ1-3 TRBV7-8 CASSPGHRLGNTIYF TGTGCCAGCAGCCCGGGACACCGACTCGGAAACACCATATATTTT
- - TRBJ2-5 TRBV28 CASSTGGGTQYF TGTGCCAGCAGTACAGGCGGCGGGACCCAGTACTTC
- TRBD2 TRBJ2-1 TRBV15 CATSRGGREGYNEQFF TGTGCCACCAGCAGAGGGGGACGGGAGGGCTACAATGAGCAGTTCTTC
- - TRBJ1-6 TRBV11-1 CASHLFSSYNSPLHF TGTGCCAGCCATCTCTTTAGCTCCTATAATTCACCCCTCCACTTT
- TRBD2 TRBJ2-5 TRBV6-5 CASSGFAGGLETQYF TGTGCCAGCAGCGGCTTCGCGGGGGGGCTCGAGACCCAGTACTTC
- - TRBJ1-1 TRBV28 CASSHIPGQDNTEAFF TGTGCCAGCAGCCATATACCGGGACAAGATAACACTGAAGCTTTCTTT
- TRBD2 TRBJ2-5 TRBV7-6 CASSRVAGGQETQYF TGTGCCAGCAGCCGGGTGGCGGGAGGCCAAGAGACCCAGTACTTC
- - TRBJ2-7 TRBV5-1 CASSSQRAYEQYF TGCGCCAGCAGCTCCCAGCGGGCGTACGAGCAGTACTTC
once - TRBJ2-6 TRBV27 CASRPGASGANVLTF TGTGCCAGCAGACCAGGGGCGTCTGGGGCCAACGTCCTGACTTTC
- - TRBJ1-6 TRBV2 CASSGRRTENYNSPLHF TGTGCCAGCAGTGGTAGAAGGACTGAGAATTATAATTCACCCCTCCACTTT
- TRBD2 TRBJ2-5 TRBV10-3 CATHADPRTSGRVETQYF TGTGCCACCCACGCCGATCCCAGGACTAGCGGGAGGGTGGAGACCCAGTACTTC
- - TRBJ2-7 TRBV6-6 CASTQVGLSYEQYF TGTGCCAGCACTCAGGTGGGGCTCTCCTACGAGCAGTACTTC
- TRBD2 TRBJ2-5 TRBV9 CASSASGGGETQYF TGTGCCAGCAGCGCTAGCGGGGGAGGAGAGACCCAGTACTTC
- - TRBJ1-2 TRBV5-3 CARSLGTENGYTF TGTGCCAGAAGCTTGGGGACAGAAAATGGCTACACCTTC
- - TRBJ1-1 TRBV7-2 CASSSDYRADTEAFF TGTGCCAGCAGCTCAGATTACAGGGCGGACACTGAAGCTTTCTTT
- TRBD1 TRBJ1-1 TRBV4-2 CASSQDSGGRTEAFF TGTGCCAGCAGCCAAGATTCAGGGGGGCGCACTGAAGCTTTCTTT
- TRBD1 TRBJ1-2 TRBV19 CASSTGDRGTGNYGYTF TGTGCCAGTAGCACGGGGGACAGGGGAACGGGTAACTATGGCTACACCTTC
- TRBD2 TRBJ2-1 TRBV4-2 CASSQDASGAYNEQFF TGTGCCAGCAGCCAAGATGCCAGCGGGGCTTACAATGAGCAGTTCTTC
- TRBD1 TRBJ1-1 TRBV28 CASSSWTGMNTEAFF TGTGCCAGCAGTTCATGGACAGGGATGAACACTGAAGCTTTCTTT
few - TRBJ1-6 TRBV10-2 CASSGRGTDSPLHF TGCGCCAGCAGTGGAAGGGGCACGGACTCACCCCTCCACTTT
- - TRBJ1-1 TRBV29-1 CSVSGGENTEAFF TGCAGCGTTTCGGGGGGCGAGAACACTGAAGCTTTCTTT
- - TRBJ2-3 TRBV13 CASSLADGDTQYF TGTGCCAGCAGCCTGGCAGATGGAGATACGCAGTATTTT
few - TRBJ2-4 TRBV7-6 CASSSDSGIQYF TGTGCCAGCAGCTCGGACTCCGGCATTCAGTACTTC
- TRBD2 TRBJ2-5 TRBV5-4 CASSLTSGNQETQYF TGTGCCAGCAGCTTAACTAGCGGGAACCAAGAGACCCAGTACTTC
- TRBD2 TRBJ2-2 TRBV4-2 CASSLGPLAGTNTGELFF TGTGCCAGCAGCCTAGGGCCGTTAGCGGGGACCAACACCGGGGAGCTGTTTTTT
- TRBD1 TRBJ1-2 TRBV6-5 CASSYLGQDYGYTF TGTGCCAGCAGTTATTTGGGACAGGACTATGGCTACACCTTC
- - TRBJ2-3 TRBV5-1 CASSLEGVAEDTQYF TGCGCCAGCAGCTTGGAGGGAGTAGCAGAAGATACGCAGTATTTT
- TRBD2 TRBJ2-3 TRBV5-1 CASSLKRGLAGAIDTQYF TGCGCCAGCAGCTTGAAGAGGGGACTAGCGGGAGCTATAGATACGCAGTATTTT
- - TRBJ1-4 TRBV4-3 CASSPGGGTTNEKLFF TGCGCCAGCAGCCCAGGCGGGGGTACAACTAATGAAAAACTGTTTTTT
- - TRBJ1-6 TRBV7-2 CASSFSSGRSPLHF TGTGCCAGCAGCTTTAGCTCTGGGAGATCACCCCTCCACTTT
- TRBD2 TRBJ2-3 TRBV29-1 CSVEDRLRGSTDTQYF TGCAGCGTTGAAGATCGCTTGCGGGGGAGCACAGATACGCAGTATTTT
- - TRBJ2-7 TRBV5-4 CASSLIVGEQYF TGTGCCAGCAGCTTAATAGTCGGCGAGCAGTACTTC
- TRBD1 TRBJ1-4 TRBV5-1 CASSRTAGTENEKLFF TGCGCCAGCAGTCGCACTGCCGGGACAGAAAATGAAAAACTGTTTTTT
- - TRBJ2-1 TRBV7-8 CASSLGERRYNEQFF TGTGCCAGCAGCTTAGGGGAAAGGAGGTACAATGAGCAGTTCTTC
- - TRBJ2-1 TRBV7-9 CASSLGTWGNEQFF TGTGCCAGCAGCTTGGGGACTTGGGGGAATGAGCAGTTCTTC
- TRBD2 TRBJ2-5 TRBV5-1 CASSIGTSGGSETQYF TGCGCCAGCAGCATAGGGACTAGCGGGGGATCAGAGACCCAGTACTTC
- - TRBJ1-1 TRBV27 CASSLYAGIDTEAFF TGTGCCAGCAGTTTATACGCAGGGATCGATACTGAAGCTTTCTTT
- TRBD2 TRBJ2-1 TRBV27 CASSLRTSIHEQFF TGTGCCAGCAGCCTAAGGACTAGTATCCATGAGCAGTTCTTC
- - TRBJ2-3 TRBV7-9 CASTGATFTSTDTQYF TGTGCCAGCACGGGAGCGACTTTTACTAGCACAGATACGCAGTATTTT
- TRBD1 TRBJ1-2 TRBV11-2 CASSLRTGLGGYTF TGTGCCAGCAGCTTGAGGACAGGGTTGGGTGGCTACACCTTC
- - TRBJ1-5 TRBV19 CASEGGGNQPQHF TGTGCCAGTGAGGGGGGGGGCAATCAGCCCCAGCATTTT
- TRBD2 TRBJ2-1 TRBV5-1 CASSPSGTSPRNEQFF TGCGCCAGCAGCCCCTCCGGGACTAGCCCCCGCAATGAGCAGTTCTTC